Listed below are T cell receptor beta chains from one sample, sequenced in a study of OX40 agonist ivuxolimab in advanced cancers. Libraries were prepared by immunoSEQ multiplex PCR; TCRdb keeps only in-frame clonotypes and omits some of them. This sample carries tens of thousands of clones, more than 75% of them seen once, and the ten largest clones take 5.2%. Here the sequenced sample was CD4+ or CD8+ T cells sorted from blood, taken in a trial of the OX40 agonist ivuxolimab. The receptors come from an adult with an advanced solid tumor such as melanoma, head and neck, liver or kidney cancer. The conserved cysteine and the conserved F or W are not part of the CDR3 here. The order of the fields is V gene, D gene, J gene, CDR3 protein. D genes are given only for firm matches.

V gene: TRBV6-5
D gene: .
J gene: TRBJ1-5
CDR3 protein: ASSYSWEQPQH

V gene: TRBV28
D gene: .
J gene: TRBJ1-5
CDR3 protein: ATGDSNQPQH

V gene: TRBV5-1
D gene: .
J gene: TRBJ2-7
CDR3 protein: ASSLQQANYEQY

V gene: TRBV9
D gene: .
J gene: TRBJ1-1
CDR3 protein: ASSGAGPTEAF

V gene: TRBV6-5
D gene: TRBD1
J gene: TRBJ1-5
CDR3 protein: ASRMQGASNQPQH

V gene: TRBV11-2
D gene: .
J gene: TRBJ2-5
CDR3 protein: ASSFNPAQETQY

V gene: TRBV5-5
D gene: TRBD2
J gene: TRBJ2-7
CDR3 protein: ASSLEAGGPFTYEQY

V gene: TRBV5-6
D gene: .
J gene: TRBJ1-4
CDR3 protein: ASSSYALATNEKLF

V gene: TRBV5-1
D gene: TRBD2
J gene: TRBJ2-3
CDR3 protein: ASSGTSGTSTDTQY

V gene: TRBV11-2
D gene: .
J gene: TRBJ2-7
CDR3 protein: ASSLAVDRAYEQY

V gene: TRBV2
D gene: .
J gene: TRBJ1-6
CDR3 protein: ATTGGRNSPLH

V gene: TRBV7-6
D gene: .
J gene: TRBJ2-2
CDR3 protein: ASSIRHRTGELF

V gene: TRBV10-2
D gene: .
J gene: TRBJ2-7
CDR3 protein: ASQDAGKLYEQY

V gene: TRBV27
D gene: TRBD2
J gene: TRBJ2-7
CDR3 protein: ASSLASGTSYEQY

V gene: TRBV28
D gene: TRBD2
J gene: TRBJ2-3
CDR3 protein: ASSQLAGGPTDTQY

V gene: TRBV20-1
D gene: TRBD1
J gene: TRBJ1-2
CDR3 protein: SARTGYGYT

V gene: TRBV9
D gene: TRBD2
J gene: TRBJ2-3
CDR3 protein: ASSVVGTSGDTQY

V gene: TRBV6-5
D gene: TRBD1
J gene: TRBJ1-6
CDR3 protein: ASSQNRGENSPLH

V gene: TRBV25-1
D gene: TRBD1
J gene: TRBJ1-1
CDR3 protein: ASSEYRDSSEAF

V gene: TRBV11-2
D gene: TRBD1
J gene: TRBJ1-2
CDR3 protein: ASSSLRDSVFNYGYT

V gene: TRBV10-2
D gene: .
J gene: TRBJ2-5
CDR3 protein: ASSRLLQETQY

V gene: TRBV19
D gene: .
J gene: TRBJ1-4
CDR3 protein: ASTRRGREGVKLF

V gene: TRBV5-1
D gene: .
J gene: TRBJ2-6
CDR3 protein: ASSLQGPGANVLT

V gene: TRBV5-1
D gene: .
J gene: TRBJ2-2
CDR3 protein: ASSFADRNTGELF

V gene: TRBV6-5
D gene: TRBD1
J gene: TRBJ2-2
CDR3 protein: ASSKTGGLF

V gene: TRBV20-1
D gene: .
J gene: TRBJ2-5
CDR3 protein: SARVAGTQY

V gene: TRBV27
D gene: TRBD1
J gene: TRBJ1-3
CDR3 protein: ASIPSGGGNTIY

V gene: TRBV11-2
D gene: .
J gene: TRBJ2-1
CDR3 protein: ASSFRQYNEQF